A single T cell receptor beta chain is shown here with its context. Cohort 3 donors counted as recovered after two negative PCRs, clearance, or resolved symptoms. TCRdb's table, derived via immunoSEQ multiplex PCR, lists solely in-frame clones and lacks some. The table includes over 300,000 clones, approximately 85% detected once. J gave up 4 bases and V 1 base, and 6 bases lay outside the gene matches. Germline CDR1 and CDR2: SGHTA and FQGNSA. The CDR3 is 15 residues long. The data were taken from a study of blood T cell repertoires in COVID-19. This clonotype originated in a man aged 25-40 years who had recovered from COVID-19. The sequenced material came from PBMCs or T cells enriched from blood (not recorded which). This rearrangement joins TRBV7-2 to TRBJ2-7; 8 nucleotides line up with TRBD1. CDR3: CASSLEQGVIYEQYF. CDR3 coding DNA: TGTGCCAGCAGCTTAGAACAGGGGGTTATATACGAGCAGTACTTC.